This record covers a single T cell receptor beta chain. Its specificity is unknown. Additional DNA sequences in this sample encode the identical CDR3. The data originate from a study of radiation and T cells in renal cell carcinoma. General study results and limits: Baseline intratumoral clonotype presence is unknown without pretreatment biopsies. In blood, top tumor clones expanded by 2 weeks, shrinking by 4.

Profiled with immunoSEQ multiplex PCR; TCRdb holds only in-frame clones, not every one. The sample records about 140,000 clones, less than 85% being singletons. Described time point: baseline pretreatment blood. Treatment reported: 15 Gy SBRT to primary tumor, nephrectomy 4 weeks later. Clear cell pathology was present in this patient's renal cell carcinoma. Sample: blood, taken from a patient whose treatment included radiotherapy and nephrectomy. This clonotype was obtained from a woman between 50 and 59 years old with renal cell carcinoma.

The CDR3 reads CASSLDRGSTGELFF. The CDR3, as DNA: TGCGCCAGCAGCTTGGACAGGGGCAGCACCGGGGAGCTGTTTTTT. The rearrangement links TRBV5-1 to TRBJ2-2; 7 positions agree with TRBD1. The germline gives CDR1 SGHRS, CDR2 YFSETQ. With 0 bases clipped from V and 4 bases from J, the junction kept 3 bases outside the gene matches. The CDR3 covers 15 residues.